The 25 T cell receptor beta chains given below trace back to one sample, sequenced in a study of early T cells in non-severe SARS-CoV-2 infection. TCRdb reprocessed the 5' RACE reads via MiXCR and lists one record per CDR3 protein. The sample has about 77,000 distinct CDR3 sequences, 10% to 15% seen once. The sample was whole blood, taken at baseline. The receptors were sampled from an adult who was a healthcare worker with PCR-confirmed SARS-CoV-2 infection or an uninfected control (not recorded which). The donor label of this sample is uncertain.

In its sample, this clonotype was seen a few times. This chain connects TRBV12-5 to TRBJ1-1; D gene ambiguous. Trimming shortened V by 8 bases and J by 0 bases, and 10 bases separated the two germline ends. Germline V CDR1 and CDR2: LGHNT, FRNRAP. The CDR3 extends over 13 amino acids. DNA of the CDR3: TGTGCTAGTCCGGGCCCTTTGAACACTGAAGCTTTCTTT. Protein product: CASPGPLNTEAFF.

This clonotype was detected only a few times. The chain links TRBV20-1 to TRBJ2-7, with TRBD1 identical over 9 bases. This CDR3 contains 16 residues. The germline V gene has CDR1 DFQATT and CDR2 SNEGSKA (reference sequence). J lost 3 bases, V lost 0 bases, and 9 bases had no gene match. CDR3: CSARDRTGTGIYEQYF. Written as DNA, the CDR3 is TGCAGTGCTAGAGATCGAACAGGGACAGGGATCTACGAGCAGTACTTC.

The genes are TRBV9 and TRBJ2-2; possibly TRBD1 for D (6 bases). The CDR3 has 15 residues. CDR1 is SGDLS and CDR2 is YYNGEE in the germline V gene. Trimming took 3 bases from V and 0 from J, leaving 9 bases between them. The CDR3 DNA reads as TGTGCCAGCAGCGCCGGGACATCGAACACCGGGGAGCTGTTTTTT. This encodes CASSAGTSNTGELFF.

The rearrangement joins TRBV21-1 to TRBJ2-3; TRBD2 is the table's D call, not checked against the DNA. TRBV21-1 represents a pseudogene. The CDR3 has 17 residues. CDR3 region: CASSKVRAGDGTDTQYF. CDR3 DNA sequence: TGTGCCAGCAGCAAAGTTCGAGCGGGAGATGGCACAGATACGCAGTATTTT.

There are a few counts of this clonotype. The chain is built from TRBV1 and TRBJ2-4; the table calls TRBD1, which could not be checked here. TRBV1 is labeled a pseudogene. This CDR3 contains 18 residues. CDR3 nucleotide sequence: TGCACCAGCAGCCAAGACCGGGGACAGGGATTAGCCAAAAACATTCAGTACTTC. It yields the protein CTSSQDRGQGLAKNIQYF.

This clonotype was recorded many times. The chain recombines TRBV12-3 or TRBV12-4 with TRBJ1-6; the D gene is possibly TRBD1 (5 bases). The CDR3 contains 12 residues. The germline V and J ends were trimmed by 3 bases and 9 bases, with 6 bases remaining between them. The CDR3 region is CASSFGGSPLHF. CDR3 DNA sequence: TGTGCCAGCAGTTTTGGGGGTTCACCCCTCCACTTT.

The V gene is TRBV12-5, the J gene TRBJ2-7, with 10 bases fitting TRBD2. The CDR3 spans 15 residues. The V segment lost 8 bases and the J segment 4 bases; nucleotides outside the gene matches: 11. Germline V gene data show CDR1 as LGHNT and CDR2 as FRNRAP. The CDR3 here is CASWGDPSGGYEQYF. CDR3 nucleotide sequence: TGTGCTAGTTGGGGGGACCCTAGCGGGGGATACGAGCAGTACTTC. The full variable domain, completed using reference TRBV12-5 and TRBJ2-7, is DARVTQTPRHKVTEMGQEVTMRCQPILGHNTVFWYRQTMMQGLELLAYFRNRAPLDDSGMPKDRFSAEMPDATLATLKIQPSEPRDSAVYFCASWGDPSGGYEQYFGPGTRLTVT.

This clonotype was picked up a small number of times. The chain links TRBV4-3 to TRBJ2-2; D is uncertain. CDR3 size: 16 residues. Trimming left V 0 bases short and J 0 bases short, with 8 bases between. Germline V gives CDR1 LGHNA, CDR2 YSLEER. For the CDR3, the DNA is TGCGCCAGCAGCCAAGAACACACCGCGAACACCGGGGAGCTGTTTTTT. Translated: CASSQEHTANTGELFF.

This clonotype turned up a few times. V gene TRBV11-2 combines with J gene TRBJ2-1; no definite D call. Trimming pared 2 bases from V and 9 bases from J, leaving 17 bases between. Germline lookup yields CDR1 SGHAT and CDR2 FQNNGV. The CDR3 is 15 residues long. CDR3 sequence (DNA): TGTGCCAGCAGCTTAATTTGGCCTCCGGGCGGTGAGCAGTTCTTC. Translated, it gives CASSLIWPPGGEQFF.

This clonotype was seen a few times. The chain carries TRBV7-8 and TRBJ2-4; possible D gene TRBD2, 6 bases. V lost 5 bases, J lost 1 base, and 18 bases lay in between. Germline lookup yields CDR1 SGHVS and CDR2 FQNEAQ. The CDR3 is made up of 17 amino acids. CDR3 sequence: CASSLGRLGWAKNIQYF. The DNA for the CDR3 is TGTGCCAGCAGCCTAGGCCGACTAGGCTGGGCCAAAAACATTCAGTACTTC.

The rearrangement joins TRBV11-3 to TRBJ2-2, with TRBD1 as a possible D gene (6 bases). CDR1 SGHNT and CDR2 YENEEA come from the germline V gene. The CDR3 consists of 14 residues. Deletions cut 5 bases from V and 2 bases from J, with 9 bases between. DNA of the CDR3: TGTGCCAGCAGCCTACAGGGAAACACCGGGGAGCTGTTTTTT. It translates to CASSLQGNTGELFF.

This clonotype was seen repeatedly, ten times or more. CDR3 sequence reads: CAWSEENTIYF. The CDR3, as DNA: TGTGCCTGGAGTGAGGAAAACACCATATATTTT. V usage is TRBV30 and J usage is TRBJ1-3; D gene uncertain. The CDR3 contains 11 residues. CDR1 and CDR2 (germline): GTSNPN, SVGIG (reference sequence). V dropped 1 base and J dropped 6 bases, with 4 bases sitting between them.

The V gene is TRBV20-1, the J gene TRBJ2-7, with D perhaps TRBD2 (6 bases). V lost 4 bases to trimming and J lost 1 base, with 17 bases between them. This CDR3 spans 15 amino acids. From germline, CDR1 is DFQATT and CDR2 SNEGSKA (reference sequence). The CDR3 protein is CSATRGGLGSYEQYF. For the CDR3, the DNA is TGCAGTGCTACGCGGGGAGGTTTGGGATCCTACGAGCAGTACTTC.

J is TRBJ1-5 and V is TRBV27; maybe TRBD1 (6 bases). The CDR3 runs to 14 residues. V was shortened by 10 bases and J by 7 bases, with 20 bases between the two germline ends. The V gene's germline CDR1 is MNHEY and CDR2 SMNVEV (reference sequence). The CDR3 nucleotides are TGTGCCACCCGAACGGGGGGGCGCGGACAGCCCCAGCATTTT. It codes for CATRTGGRGQPQHF.

V and J are TRBV20-1 and TRBJ1-6; D gene ambiguous. The CDR3 contains 14 residues. Germline V gene sequence: CDR1 DFQATT, CDR2 SNEGSKA (reference sequence). V was shortened by 7 bases and J by 2 bases, with 12 bases between the two germline ends. The CDR3 nucleotides are TGCAGTGGGAAGGCAGGACCCTATAATTCACCCCTCCACTTT. Encoded protein: CSGKAGPYNSPLHF.

This clonotype appeared a few times. This CDR3 reads CASSSSGRLVYEQYF. The CDR3 nucleotides are TGTGCCAGCAGCTCAAGCGGGAGGTTAGTCTACGAGCAGTACTTC. V and J are TRBV7-2 and TRBJ2-7, with TRBD2 matching over 9 bases. CDR1 SGHTA and CDR2 FQGNSA come from the germline V gene. The CDR3 totals 15 residues. Trimming at V came to 4 bases and at J to 3 bases, leaving 7 bases not matched to a gene.

The chain carries TRBV29-1 and TRBJ2-3; 7 nucleotides agree with TRBD1. The V gene end was trimmed by 7 bases and the J gene end by 2 bases; junction bases not matched to a gene: 9. The V gene's germline CDR1 is SQVTM and CDR2 ANQGSEA. The CDR3 has 14 amino acids. CDR3 protein: CSATGSEYTDTQYF. CDR3 nucleotide sequence: TGCAGCGCGACAGGGTCTGAATACACAGATACGCAGTATTTT.

This clonotype was seen ten or more times. CDR3 amino acids: CASSLDGQGVSPYGYTF. CDR3 nucleotide sequence: TGTGCCAGCAGCTTGGATGGACAGGGGGTATCCCCCTATGGCTACACCTTC. The gene calls are TRBV5-6 and TRBJ1-2; 10 bases line up with TRBD1. The CDR3 is 17 amino acids. Germline trimming cut 0 bases from V and 4 bases from J; bases unmatched to any gene: 9. Germline V lookup: CDR1 SGHDT, CDR2 YYEEEE. The full variable domain, in which reference TRBV5-6 and TRBJ1-2 provide the parts outside the CDR3, is DAGVTQSPTHLIKTRGQQVTLRCSPKSGHDTVSWYQQALGQGPQFIFQYYEEEERQRGNFPDRFSGHQFPNYSSELNVNALLLGDSALYLCASSLDGQGVSPYGYTFGSGTRLTVV.

A note on this clonotype: A much larger clonotype is one base distant, so this may be a read error. The chain has TRBV14 and TRBJ1-1; maybe TRBD1 (5 bases). Germline values: CDR1 SGHDN, CDR2 FVKESK. The CDR3 sequence is 12 residues long. CDR3 nucleotide sequence: TGTGCCAGCAGCCTTTGGGGCTTTGAAGCTATCTTT. It codes for CASSLWGFEAIF.

The rearrangement links TRBV7-8 to TRBJ2-1; 11 bases fit TRBD2. The CDR3 is 19 amino acids. Trimming took 4 bases from V and 0 from J; bases not matched to a gene: 11. The V gene's germline CDR1 is SGHVS and CDR2 FQNEAQ. The CDR3 protein is CASSYEASGGSSSYNEQFF. Written as DNA, the CDR3 is TGTGCCAGCAGCTATGAGGCTAGCGGGGGGTCCTCCTCCTACAATGAGCAGTTCTTC. Full variable domain (remainder filled in from reference TRBV7-8 and TRBJ2-1): GAGVSQSPRYKVAKRGQDVALRCDPISGHVSLFWYQQALGQGPEFLTYFQNEAQLDKSGLPSDRFFAERPEGSVSTLKIQRTQQEDSAVYLCASSYEASGGSSSYNEQFFGPGTRLTVL.

This clonotype was observed at least ten times. V is TRBV3-1 and J is TRBJ2-3; 8 nucleotides line up with TRBD2. The CDR3 contains 22 residues. The germline V gene has CDR1 LGHDT and CDR2 YNNKEL (reference sequence). V trimming: 0 bases; J trimming: 0 bases; junction bases outside the gene matches: 20. The CDR3 is CASSQDRPSTSATQTSTDTQYF. For the CDR3, the DNA is TGTGCCAGCAGCCAAGATCGGCCCTCGACTAGCGCGACACAAACTAGCACAGATACGCAGTATTTT.

This sequence joins TRBV3-1 and TRBJ2-2; D is uncertain. CDR3 length: 13 amino acids. Germline assignment: CDR1 LGHDT and CDR2 YNNKEL (reference sequence). V lost 3 bases and J lost 5, with 7 bases in between. The CDR3 here is CASSHLRTGELFF. The CDR3, as DNA: TGTGCCAGCAGCCACCTTAGGACCGGGGAGCTGTTTTTT.

This clonotype was recorded at least ten times. V is TRBV27 and J is TRBJ1-5; D may be TRBD1 (5 bases). V dropped 2 bases and J dropped 2 bases, with 10 bases sitting between them. The CDR3 covers 15 residues. CDR1 and CDR2 from the germline V gene are MNHEY and SMNVEV (reference sequence). CDR3 DNA sequence: TGTGCCAGCAGTTTAATTAGAGGGGGCAATCAGCCCCAGCATTTT. Protein product: CASSLIRGGNQPQHF.

This clonotype was counted many times. CDR3 DNA: TGTGCCAGCAGTCCTAACAGAGGTGGGCAAGAGACCCAGTACTTC. Translated: CASSPNRGGQETQYF. The chain is built from TRBV28 and TRBJ2-5; D unresolved. CDR3 size: 15 residues. Germline CDR1 MDHEN, CDR2 SYDVKM. V dropped 5 bases and J dropped 2 bases, with 15 bases sitting between them.

In this sample, this clonotype turned up a few times. V usage is TRBV4-1 and J usage is TRBJ2-3, with 9 bases fitting TRBD1. This CDR3 contains 14 residues. The V gene's germline CDR1 is MGHRA and CDR2 YSYEKL. The V segment lost 2 bases and the J segment 6 bases; nucleotides outside the gene matches: 3. The CDR3 DNA sequence: TGCGCCAGCAGCCAAAGGGACAGGGAGGATACGCAGTATTTT. Translating it yields CASSQRDREDTQYF.